The present T cell receptor (beta chain) was sequenced within a study of somatic mutations in cytotoxic T cells in rheumatoid arthritis. Looking at the study overall: Patients gave 30 ml EDTA peripheral blood immediately after diagnosis, prior to starting treatment. General observations from the study: For rheumatoid arthritis patients, CD8+ clonality increased with age, whereas it did not in healthy controls. Researchers did not know the antigen targets of the expanded CD8+ clones.

Remarks on this clone: Its antigen remains unidentified.

CDR3 length: 15 amino acids. Per germline, CDR1 GTSNPN and CDR2 SVGIG (reference sequence). Deletions cut 0 bases from V and 3 bases from J, with 12 bases between. Per the original methods: Large patient CD8+ clones, those above 1%, rarely matched published virus-specific TCRB sequences. Clones were read by immunoSEQ multiplex PCR, and TCRdb kept only the in-frame ones, dropping some. The DNA gave D and trimming, while V, J and clone size come from that table. The sample records approximately 10,000 clones, about 80% being singletons. The clonotype was recovered from a woman aged 55-69 years with rheumatoid arthritis. Sequenced material: CD8+ T cells sorted from blood. V gene TRBV30 combines with J gene TRBJ1-5; D may be TRBD1 (5 bases). Here the CDR3 reads CAWSVTGVPNQPQHF. Written as DNA, the CDR3 is TGTGCCTGGAGTGTAACGGGGGTCCCCAATCAGCCCCAGCATTTT. Combining the CDR3 with reference TRBV30 and TRBJ1-5 gives the whole variable domain SQTIHQWPATLVQPVGSPLSLECTVEGTSNPNLYWYRQAAGRGLQLLFYSVGIGQISSEVPQNLSASRPQDRQFILSSKKLLLSDSGFYLCAWSVTGVPNQPQHFGDGTRLSIL.